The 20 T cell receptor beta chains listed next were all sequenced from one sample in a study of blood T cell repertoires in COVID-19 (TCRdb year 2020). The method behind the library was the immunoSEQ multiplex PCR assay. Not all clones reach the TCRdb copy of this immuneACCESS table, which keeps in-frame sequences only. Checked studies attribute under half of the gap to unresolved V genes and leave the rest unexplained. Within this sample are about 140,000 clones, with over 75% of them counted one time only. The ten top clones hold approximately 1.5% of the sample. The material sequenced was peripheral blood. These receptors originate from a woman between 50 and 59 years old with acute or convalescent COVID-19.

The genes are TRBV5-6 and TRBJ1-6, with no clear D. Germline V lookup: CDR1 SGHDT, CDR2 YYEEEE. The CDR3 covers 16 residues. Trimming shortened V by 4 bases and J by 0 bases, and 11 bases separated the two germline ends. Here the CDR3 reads CASSALGSSYNSPLHF. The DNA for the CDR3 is TGTGCCAGCAGCGCCCTAGGGAGCTCCTATAATTCACCCCTCCACTTT. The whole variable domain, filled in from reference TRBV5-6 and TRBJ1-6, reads DAGVTQSPTHLIKTRGQQVTLRCSPKSGHDTVSWYQQALGQGPQFIFQYYEEEERQRGNFPDRFSGHQFPNYSSELNVNALLLGDSALYLCASSALGSSYNSPLHFGNGTRLTVT.

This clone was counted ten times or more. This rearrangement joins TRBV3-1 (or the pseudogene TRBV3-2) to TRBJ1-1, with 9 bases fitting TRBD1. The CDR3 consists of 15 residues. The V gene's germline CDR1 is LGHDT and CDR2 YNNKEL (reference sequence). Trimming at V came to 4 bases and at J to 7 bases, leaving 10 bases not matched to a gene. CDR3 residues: CASSPTLTGGDEAFF. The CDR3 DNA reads TGTGCCAGCAGCCCTACCCTGACAGGGGGTGATGAAGCTTTCTTT.

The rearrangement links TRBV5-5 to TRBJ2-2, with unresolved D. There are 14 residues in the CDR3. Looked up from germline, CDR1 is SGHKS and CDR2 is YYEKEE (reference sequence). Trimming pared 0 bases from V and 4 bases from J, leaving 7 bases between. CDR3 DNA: TGTGCCAGCAGCTTGGCGCCCGGCACCGGGGAGCTGTTTTTT. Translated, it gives CASSLAPGTGELFF.

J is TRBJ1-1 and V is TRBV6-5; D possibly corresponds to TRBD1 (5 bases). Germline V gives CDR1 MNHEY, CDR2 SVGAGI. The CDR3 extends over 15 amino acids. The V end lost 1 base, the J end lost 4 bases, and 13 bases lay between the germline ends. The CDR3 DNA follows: TGTGCCAGCAGTTACTTTGGTAAGGGGCTCACTGAAGCTTTCTTT. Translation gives CASSYFGKGLTEAFF.

The CDR3 sequence: CASSLGGSNYGYTF. CDR3 in DNA: TGCGCCAGCAGCTTGGGGGGCAGTAACTATGGCTACACCTTC. V and J are TRBV5-1 and TRBJ1-2, with D maybe TRBD1 (5 bases). V was trimmed by 0 bases and J by 1 base, leaving 7 bases between them. CDR3 size: 14 residues. Germline V gene sequence: CDR1 SGHRS, CDR2 YFSETQ.

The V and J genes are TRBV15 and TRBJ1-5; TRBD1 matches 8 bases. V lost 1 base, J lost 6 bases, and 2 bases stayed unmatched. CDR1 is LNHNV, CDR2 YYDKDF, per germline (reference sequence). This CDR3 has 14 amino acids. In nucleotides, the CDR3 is TGTGCCACCAGCAGAGTAGGACAGGGTCAGCCCCAGCATTTT. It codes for CATSRVGQGQPQHF. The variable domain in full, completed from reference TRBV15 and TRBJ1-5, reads DAMVIQNPRYQVTQFGKPVTLSCSQTLNHNVMYWYQQKSSQAPKLLFHYYDKDFNNEADTPDNFQSRRPNTSFCFLDIRSPGLGDTAMYLCATSRVGQGQPQHFGDGTRLSIL.

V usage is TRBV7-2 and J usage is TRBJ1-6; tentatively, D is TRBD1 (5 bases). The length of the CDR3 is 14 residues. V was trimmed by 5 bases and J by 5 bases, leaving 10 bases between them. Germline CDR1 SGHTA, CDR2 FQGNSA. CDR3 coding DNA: TGTGCCAGCAGCCCAGGGTCTAATAATTCACCCCTCCACTTT. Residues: CASSPGSNNSPLHF.

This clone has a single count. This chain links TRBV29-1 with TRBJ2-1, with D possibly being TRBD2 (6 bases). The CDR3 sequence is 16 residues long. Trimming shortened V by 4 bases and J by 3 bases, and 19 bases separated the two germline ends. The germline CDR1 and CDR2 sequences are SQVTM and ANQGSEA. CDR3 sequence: CSVAVGGVGGYNEQFF. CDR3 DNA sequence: TGCAGCGTTGCGGTCGGGGGAGTGGGCGGCTACAATGAGCAGTTCTTC.

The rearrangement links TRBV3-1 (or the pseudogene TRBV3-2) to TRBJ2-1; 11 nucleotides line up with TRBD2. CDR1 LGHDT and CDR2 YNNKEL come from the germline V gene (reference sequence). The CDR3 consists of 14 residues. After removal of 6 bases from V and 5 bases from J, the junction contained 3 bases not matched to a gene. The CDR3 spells CASRGTSGNNEQFF. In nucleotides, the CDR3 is TGTGCCAGCAGAGGGACTAGCGGAAACAATGAGCAGTTCTTC.

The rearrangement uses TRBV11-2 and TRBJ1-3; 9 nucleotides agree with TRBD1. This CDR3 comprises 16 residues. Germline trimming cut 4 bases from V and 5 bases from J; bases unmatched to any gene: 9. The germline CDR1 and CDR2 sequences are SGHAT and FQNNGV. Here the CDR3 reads CASSSIPGTGRNTIYF. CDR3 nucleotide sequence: TGTGCCAGCAGCTCGATACCCGGGACAGGGAGAAACACCATATATTTT.

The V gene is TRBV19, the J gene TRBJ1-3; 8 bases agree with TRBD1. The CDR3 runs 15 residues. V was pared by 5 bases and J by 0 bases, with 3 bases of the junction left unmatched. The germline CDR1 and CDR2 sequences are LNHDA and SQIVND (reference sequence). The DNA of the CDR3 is TGTGCCAGTAGTCAGGGACAGGCCTCTGGAAACACCATATATTTT. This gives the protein CASSQGQASGNTIYF.

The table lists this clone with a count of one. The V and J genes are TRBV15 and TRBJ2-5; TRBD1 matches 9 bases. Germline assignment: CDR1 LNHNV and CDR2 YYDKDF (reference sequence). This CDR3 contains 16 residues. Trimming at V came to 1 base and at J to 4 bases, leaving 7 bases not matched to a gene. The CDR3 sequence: CATSRAGTGSTETQYF. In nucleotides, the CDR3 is TGTGCCACCAGCAGAGCCGGGACAGGGTCGACAGAGACCCAGTACTTC.

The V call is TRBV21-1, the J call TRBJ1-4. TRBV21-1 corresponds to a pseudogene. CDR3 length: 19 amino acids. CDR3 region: CASSSTRWFLGSGSEKLFF. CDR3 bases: TGTGCCAGCAGCAGTACCAGGTGGTTCCTGGGATCGGGGAGTGAAAAACTGTTTTTT.

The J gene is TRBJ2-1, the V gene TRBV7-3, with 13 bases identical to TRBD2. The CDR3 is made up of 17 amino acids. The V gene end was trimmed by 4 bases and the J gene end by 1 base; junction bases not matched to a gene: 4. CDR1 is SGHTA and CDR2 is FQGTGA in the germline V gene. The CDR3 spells CASSSWTSGGSYNEQFF. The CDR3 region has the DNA TGTGCCAGCAGCTCGTGGACTAGCGGGGGATCCTACAATGAGCAGTTCTTC.

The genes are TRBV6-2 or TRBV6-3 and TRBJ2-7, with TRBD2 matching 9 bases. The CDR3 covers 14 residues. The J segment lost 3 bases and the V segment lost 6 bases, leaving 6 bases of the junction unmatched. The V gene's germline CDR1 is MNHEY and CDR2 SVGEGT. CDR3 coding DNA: TGTGCCAGCAGCACCGGGACTAGCAGCTACGAGCAGTACTTC. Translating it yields CASSTGTSSYEQYF.

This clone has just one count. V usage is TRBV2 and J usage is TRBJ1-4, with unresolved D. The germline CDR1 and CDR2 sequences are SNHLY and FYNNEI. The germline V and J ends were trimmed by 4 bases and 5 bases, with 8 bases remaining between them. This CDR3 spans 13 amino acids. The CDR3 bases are TGTGCCAGCAGTGTGCAGTTAAATGAAAAACTGTTTTTT. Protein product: CASSVQLNEKLFF. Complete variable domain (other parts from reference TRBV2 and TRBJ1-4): EPEVTQTPSHQVTQMGQEVILRCVPISNHLYFYWYRQILGQKVEFLVSFYNNEISEKSEIFDDQFSVERPDGSNFTLKIRSTKLEDSAMYFCASSVQLNEKLFFGSGTQLSVL.

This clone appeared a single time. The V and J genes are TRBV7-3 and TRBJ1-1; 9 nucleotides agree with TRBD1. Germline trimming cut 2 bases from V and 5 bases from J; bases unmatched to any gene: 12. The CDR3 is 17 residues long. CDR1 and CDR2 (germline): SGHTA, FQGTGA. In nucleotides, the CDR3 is TGTGCCAGCAGCTTAGCCGGGACAGGGAAAATCGGGACTGAAGCTTTCTTT. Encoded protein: CASSLAGTGKIGTEAFF. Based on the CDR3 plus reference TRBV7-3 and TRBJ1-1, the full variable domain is GAGVSQTPSNKVTEKGKYVELRCDPISGHTALYWYRQSLGQGPEFLIYFQGTGAADDSGLPNDRFFAVRPEGSVSTLKIQRTERGDSAVYLCASSLAGTGKIGTEAFFGQGTRLTVV.

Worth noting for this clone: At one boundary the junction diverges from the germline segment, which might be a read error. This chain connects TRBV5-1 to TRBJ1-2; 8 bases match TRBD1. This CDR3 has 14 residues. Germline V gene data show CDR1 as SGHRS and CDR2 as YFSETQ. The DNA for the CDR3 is TGCGCCAGCAGCTTTCCGGGACAGGCCTATAGCTACACCTTC. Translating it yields CASSFPGQAYSYTF. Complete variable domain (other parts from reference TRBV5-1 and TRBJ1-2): KAGVTQTPRYLIKTRGQQVTLSCSPISGHRSVSWYQQTPGQGLQFLFEYFSETQRNKGNFPGRFSGRQFSNSRSEMNVSTLELGDSALYLCASSFPGQAYSYTFGSGTRLTVV.

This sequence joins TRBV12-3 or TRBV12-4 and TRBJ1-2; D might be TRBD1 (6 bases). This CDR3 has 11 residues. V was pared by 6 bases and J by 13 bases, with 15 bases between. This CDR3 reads CASSLGRGTTF. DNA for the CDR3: TGTGCCAGCAGCTTGGGCAGGGGTACCACCTTC.

This CDR3 reads CASSLEGGNYEQYF. The CDR3, as DNA: TGTGCCAGCAGCTTAGAAGGGGGCAACTACGAGCAGTACTTC. The J gene is TRBJ2-7, the V gene TRBV7-3, with TRBD1 identical over 7 bases. The germline gives CDR1 SGHTA, CDR2 FQGTGA. This CDR3 has 14 amino acids. V was clipped by 2 bases and J by 3 bases; unmatched bases: 4.